The rows below give T cell receptor beta chains drawn from one sample of a study of T cells in Graves' hyperthyroidism and ophthalmopathy. TCRdb re-derived calls from the multiplex PCR reads in MiXCR, one entry per CDR3 protein. Here the sample spans some 570,000 distinct CDR3 sequences, 17% being singletons. The sequenced sample was blood. The receptors originated from a woman aged 18-30 years with Graves' ophthalmopathy. CDR3s include the opening cysteine and the closing phenylalanine or tryptophan. The order of the fields is V gene, J gene, clone size, D gene, CDR3 protein, CDR3 DNA. A D gene is named only where the DNA matches it firmly. For some rows the clone size is stated as once, few or many, or as a class when expanded; others skip it.

>TRBV10-3|TRBJ2-7|many|-
CAISESQGGGYEQYF
TGTGCCATCAGTGAGTCCCAGGGGGGGGGCTACGAGCAGTACTTC
>TRBV7-2|TRBJ2-3|few|TRBD1
CASSSRGYGDTQYF
TGTGCCAGCAGCTCCAGGGGGTATGGAGATACGCAGTATTTT
>TRBV7-8|TRBJ2-3|-|-
CASSFLEGPGTDTQYF
TGTGCCAGCAGCTTTCTTGAGGGACCTGGCACAGATACGCAGTATTTT
>TRBV28|TRBJ2-7|many|TRBD2
CASSLWGLAGVSADEQYF
TGTGCCAGCAGTTTATGGGGACTAGCGGGAGTGAGTGCGGACGAGCAGTACTTC
>TRBV6-2/TRBV6-3|TRBJ1-5|many|TRBD1
CASSYDRGGQPQHF
TGTGCCAGCAGTTACGACAGGGGCGGTCAGCCCCAGCATTTT
>TRBV12-3/TRBV12-4|TRBJ2-4|-|TRBD1
CASSFDRVENIQYF
TGTGCCAGCAGTTTCGACAGGGTTGAAAACATTCAGTACTTC
>TRBV29-1|TRBJ1-2|-|-
CSVLTDYGYTF
TGCAGCGTTCTCACAGACTATGGCTACACCTTC
>TRBV6-1|TRBJ1-1|many|TRBD1
CASSIGQGRNTEAFF
TGTGCCAGCAGTATTGGACAGGGAAGGAACACTGAAGCTTTCTTT
>TRBV20-1|TRBJ1-2|few|-
CSAPPPGRGEDTF
TGCAGTGCCCCACCCCCGGGGAGAGGGGAAGACACCTTC
>TRBV4-1|TRBJ2-7|-|-
CASSQGGVGEQYF
TGCGCCAGCAGCCAAGGGGGGGTAGGCGAGCAGTACTTC
>TRBV30|TRBJ2-2|many|-
CAWGWYSGAGTGELFF
TGTGCCTGGGGGTGGTACTCGGGGGCCGGCACCGGGGAGCTGTTTTTT
>TRBV4-2|TRBJ1-5|few|TRBD1
CASSQDLGQGLSNQPQHF
TGTGCCAGCAGCCAAGATTTGGGACAGGGTTTAAGCAATCAGCCCCAGCATTTT
>TRBV28|TRBJ2-3|many|-
CASSLKGTTDTQYF
TGTGCCAGCAGTTTAAAGGGAACCACAGATACGCAGTATTTT